This T cell receptor beta chain was recorded in a study of a mutant IDH1 vaccine in newly diagnosed glioma. Time point denoted: baseline, week 1 (first vaccination visit). The treatment denotes: pre-vaccination baseline after standard-of-care therapy. CDR3 length equals 11 residues. Trimming stripped 7 bases from V and 6 bases from J, with 13 bases between. The germline V gene has CDR1 SQVTM and CDR2 ANQGSEA. Measured with immunoSEQ multiplex PCR; TCRdb has only the in-frame clones, and not every one. The repertoire has around 99,000 clones, about 80% of them found once; the top ten carry 7.5%. The clonotype comes from a man aged 40-50 years with glioma. The chain combines TRBV29-1 with TRBJ2-7; D is undetermined. The source was PBMCs, collected from a glioma patient treated with radiotherapy, temozolomide or both. In DNA, the CDR3 is TGCAGCGCTTACTCCACCGGCGAGCAGTACTTC. Its translation: CSAYSTGEQYF.